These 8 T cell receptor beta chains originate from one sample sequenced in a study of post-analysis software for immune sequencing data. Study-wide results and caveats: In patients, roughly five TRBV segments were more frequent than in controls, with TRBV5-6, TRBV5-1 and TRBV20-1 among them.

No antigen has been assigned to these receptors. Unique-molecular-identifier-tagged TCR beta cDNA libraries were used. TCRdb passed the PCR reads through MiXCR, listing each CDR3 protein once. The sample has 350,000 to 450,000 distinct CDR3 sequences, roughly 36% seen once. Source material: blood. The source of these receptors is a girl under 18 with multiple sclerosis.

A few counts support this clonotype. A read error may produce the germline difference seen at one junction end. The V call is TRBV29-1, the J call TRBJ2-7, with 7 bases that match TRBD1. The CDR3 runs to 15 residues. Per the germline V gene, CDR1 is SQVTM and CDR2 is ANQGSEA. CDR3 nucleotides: TGCAGCGTTGTAGGGGGCGAGGCAGGGGAATACGAACAGTACTTC. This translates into CSVVGGEAGEYEQYF.

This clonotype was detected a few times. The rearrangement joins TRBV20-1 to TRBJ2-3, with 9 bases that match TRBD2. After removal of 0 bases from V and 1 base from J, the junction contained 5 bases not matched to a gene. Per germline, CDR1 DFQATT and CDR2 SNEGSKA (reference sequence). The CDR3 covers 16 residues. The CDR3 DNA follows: TGCAGTGCTAGAGATTGGTTAGCGGGGGGCACAGATACGCAGTATTTT. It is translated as CSARDWLAGGTDTQYF.

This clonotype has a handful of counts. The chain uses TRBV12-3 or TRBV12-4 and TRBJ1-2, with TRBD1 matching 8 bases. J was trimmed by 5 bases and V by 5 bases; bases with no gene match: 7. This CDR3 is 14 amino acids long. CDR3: CASSLGQAGYGYTF. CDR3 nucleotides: TGTGCCAGCAGTCTGGGACAGGCGGGATATGGCTACACCTTC.

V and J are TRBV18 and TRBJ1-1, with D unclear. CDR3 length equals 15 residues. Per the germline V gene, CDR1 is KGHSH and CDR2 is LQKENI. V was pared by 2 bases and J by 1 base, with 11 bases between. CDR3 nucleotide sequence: TGTGCCAGCTCACCAATGGGCCAGCAGAACACTGAAGCTTTCTTT. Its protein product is CASSPMGQQNTEAFF.

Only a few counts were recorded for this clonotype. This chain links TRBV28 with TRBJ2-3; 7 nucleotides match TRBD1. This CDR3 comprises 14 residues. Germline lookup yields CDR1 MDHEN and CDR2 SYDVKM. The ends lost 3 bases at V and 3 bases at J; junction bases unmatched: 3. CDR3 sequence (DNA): TGTGCCAGCAGTTTCCCGGGACAGACAGATACGCAGTATTTT. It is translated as CASSFPGQTDTQYF.

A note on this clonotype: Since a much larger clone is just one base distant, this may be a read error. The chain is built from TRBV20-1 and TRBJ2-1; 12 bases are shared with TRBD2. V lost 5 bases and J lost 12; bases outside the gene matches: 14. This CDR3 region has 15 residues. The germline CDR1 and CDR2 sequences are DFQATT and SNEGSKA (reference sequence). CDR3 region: CSAPKASGGAAGQFF. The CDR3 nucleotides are TGCAGTGCTCCGAAGGCTAGCGGGGGGGCCGCTGGGCAGTTCTTC.

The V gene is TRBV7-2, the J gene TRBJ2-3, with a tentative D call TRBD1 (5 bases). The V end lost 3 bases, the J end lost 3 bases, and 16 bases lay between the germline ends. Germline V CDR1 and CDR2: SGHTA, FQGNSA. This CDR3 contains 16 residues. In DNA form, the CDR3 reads TGTGCCAGCAGCTTCAGGGCCCCCGCTCTGACAGATACGCAGTATTTT. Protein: CASSFRAPALTDTQYF.

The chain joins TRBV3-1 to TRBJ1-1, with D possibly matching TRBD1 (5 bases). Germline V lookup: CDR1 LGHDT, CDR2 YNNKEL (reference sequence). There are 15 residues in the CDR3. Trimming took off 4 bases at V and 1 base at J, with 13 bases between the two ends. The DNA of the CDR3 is TGTGCCAGCAGCCGACAAGATGGGGGGAACACTGAAGCTTTCTTT. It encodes CASSRQDGGNTEAFF. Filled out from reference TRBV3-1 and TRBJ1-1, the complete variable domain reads DTAVSQTPKYLVTQMGNDKSIKCEQNLGHDTMYWYKQDSKKFLKIMFSYNNKELIINETVPNRFSPKSPDKAHLNLHINSLELGDSAVYFCASSRQDGGNTEAFFGQGTRLTVV.